The rows below give T cell receptor beta chains drawn from one sample of a study of blood T cells in healthy people across ages. TCRdb re-called the 5' RACE reads through MiXCR, storing one row per CDR3 protein. Of around 520,000 distinct CDR3 sequences in the sample, about 25% are singletons; the top ten hold 3% to 4%. Separately, the same data were catalogued under a study of T cells of mothers and their children.

The sample comprised blood. The receptors stem from a boy between 2 and 10 years old in good health. Each CDR3 is given with its conserved first and last residue. D genes are given only for firm matches. The listing skips clone size in some rows; elsewhere it reads once, few, many or a size class.

V gene	J gene	D gene	clone size	CDR3 protein	CDR3 DNA
TRBV7-8	TRBJ2-5	TRBD2	-	CASSLGWGGGAGETQYF	TGTGCCAGCAGCTTAGGTTGGGGCGGGGGGGCCGGAGAGACCCAGTACTTC
TRBV5-1	TRBJ2-5	TRBD2	few	CASCHRAGGRLDQYF	TGCGCCAGCTGCCATCGGGCGGGAGGGCGGTTAGACCAGTACTTC
TRBV5-1	TRBJ2-7	TRBD2	many	CASSIDGGSAYEQYF	TGCGCCAGCAGCATCGACGGGGGGTCGGCCTACGAGCAGTACTTC
TRBV15	TRBJ2-5	TRBD1	-	CATSWARTGSLETQYF	TGTGCCACCAGCTGGGCCCGGACAGGGTCCCTGGAGACCCAGTACTTC
TRBV29-1	TRBJ2-7	-	-	CSVRTSSYEQYF	TGCAGCGTCAGAACGAGCTCCTACGAGCAGTACTTC
TRBV7-2	TRBJ1-2	-	-	CASSSGPTRGRNGYTF	TGTGCCAGCAGTTCGGGACCCACACGGGGGCGGAATGGCTACACCTTC
TRBV16	TRBJ1-2	-	few	CASSLSGQGSSGYTF	TGTGCCAGCAGCCTATCCGGGCAGGGATCAAGTGGCTACACCTTC
TRBV6-4	TRBJ2-2	TRBD2	few	CASSATSGNTGELFF	TGTGCCAGCAGCGCTACTAGCGGGAACACCGGGGAGCTGTTTTTT
TRBV6-1	TRBJ2-3	TRBD2	-	CASSHFSGGEDTQYF	TGTGCCAGCAGTCACTTTAGCGGGGGGGAGGATACGCAGTATTTT
TRBV12-3/TRBV12-4	TRBJ1-6	-	-	CASSLTGVSPLHF	TGTGCCAGCAGTTTAACGGGGGTCTCACCCCTCCACTTT
TRBV5-5	TRBJ1-1	-	-	CASSSVGGGNTEAFF	TGTGCCAGCAGCTCGGTTGGTGGTGGGAACACTGAAGCTTTCTTT
TRBV2	TRBJ2-5	-	-	CASRGPGDSRISQETQYF	TGTGCCAGCAGAGGCCCGGGGGACAGCCGAATCTCCCAAGAGACCCAGTACTTC
TRBV19	TRBJ2-3	TRBD2	-	CASSMLREASNTQYF	TGTGCCAGTAGTATGTTGCGGGAGGCTTCCAATACGCAGTATTTT
TRBV7-9	TRBJ1-1	-	few	CASSLNPVVGTEAFF	TGTGCCAGCAGCTTAAACCCGGTCGTCGGCACTGAAGCTTTCTTT
TRBV19	TRBJ2-3	-	few	CASTMGGAADTQYF	TGTGCCAGTACCATGGGCGGGGCCGCAGATACGCAGTATTTT
TRBV5-5	TRBJ2-5	-	-	CASSLAWTNEQFF	TGTGCCAGCAGCTTGGCCTGGACCAATGAGCAGTTCTTT
TRBV6-2/TRBV6-3	TRBJ2-7	-	few	CASSYSDYEQYF	TGTGCCAGCAGTTACTCGGACTACGAGCAGTACTTC
TRBV6-5	TRBJ2-5	TRBD2	-	CASSYPAGGDETQYF	TGTGCCAGCAGTTACCCGGCGGGAGGGGATGAGACCCAGTACTTC
TRBV6-6	TRBJ1-2	-	-	CASSYSGESYGYTF	TGTGCCAGCAGTTACTCGGGGGAAAGCTATGGCTACACCTTC
TRBV12-3/TRBV12-4	TRBJ2-2	TRBD1	many	CASSPGQSTGELFF	TGTGCCAGCAGTCCGGGACAGAGCACCGGGGAGCTGTTTTTT
TRBV7-2	TRBJ2-3	-	-	CASSLAGAGTDTQYF	TGTGCCAGCAGCTTAGCGGGAGCGGGCACAGATACGCAGTATTTT
TRBV27	TRBJ1-1	-	once	CASSFRGWASEAFF	TGTGCCAGCAGTTTCCGAGGGTGGGCGAGTGAAGCTTTCTTT